This T cell receptor (beta chain) was recovered during a study of graft-versus-host responses after intestinal transplantation. Study information: Recipients had multivisceral, liver-intestinal, or isolated intestinal transplants. Anti-thymocyte globulin induction preceded 2 to 4 years of tacrolimus and steroid maintenance in all recipients. Study-wide results and limits: Clonal ratios of graft-versus-host to host-versus-graft in allografts were high for patients exhibiting graft-donor T cell macrochimerism. Investigators detected GvH clones in recipient marrow, with some emerging earlier in ileum or blood.

Libraries were prepared by immunoSEQ multiplex PCR; TCRdb keeps only in-frame clonotypes and omits some of them. The table records fewer than 90,000 clones, 94% of them present only once. CDR1 is SGHTA and CDR2 is FQGNSA in the germline V gene. The CDR3 contains 14 residues. The V end was cut by 5 bases, the J end by 2 bases, with 11 bases between. Points on this clone: Antigen: not known.

V usage is TRBV7-2 and J usage is TRBJ2-3; no firm D call. The specimen was unstimulated CD4+ T cells sorted from spleen or lymph node cells, collected before transplant. This clonotype was obtained from a human donor who was the organ donor for an intestinal transplant. The CDR3 nucleotides read TGTGCCAGCAGCCTACTCAGTTACACAGATACGCAGTATTTT. The encoded protein is CASSLLSYTDTQYF.